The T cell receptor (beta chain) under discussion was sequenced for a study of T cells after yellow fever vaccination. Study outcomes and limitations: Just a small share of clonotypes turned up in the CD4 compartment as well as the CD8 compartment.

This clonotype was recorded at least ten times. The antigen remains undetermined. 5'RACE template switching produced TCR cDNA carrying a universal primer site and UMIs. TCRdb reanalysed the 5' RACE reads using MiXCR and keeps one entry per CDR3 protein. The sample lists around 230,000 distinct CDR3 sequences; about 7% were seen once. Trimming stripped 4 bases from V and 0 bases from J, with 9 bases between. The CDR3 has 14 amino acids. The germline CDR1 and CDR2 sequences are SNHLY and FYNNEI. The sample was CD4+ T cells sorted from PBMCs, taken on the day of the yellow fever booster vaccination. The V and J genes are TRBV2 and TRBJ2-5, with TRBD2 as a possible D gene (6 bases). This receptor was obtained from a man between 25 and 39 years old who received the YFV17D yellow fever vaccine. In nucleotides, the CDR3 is TGTGCCAGCAGTGCGACTAGGAACCAAGAGACCCAGTACTTC. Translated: CASSATRNQETQYF.